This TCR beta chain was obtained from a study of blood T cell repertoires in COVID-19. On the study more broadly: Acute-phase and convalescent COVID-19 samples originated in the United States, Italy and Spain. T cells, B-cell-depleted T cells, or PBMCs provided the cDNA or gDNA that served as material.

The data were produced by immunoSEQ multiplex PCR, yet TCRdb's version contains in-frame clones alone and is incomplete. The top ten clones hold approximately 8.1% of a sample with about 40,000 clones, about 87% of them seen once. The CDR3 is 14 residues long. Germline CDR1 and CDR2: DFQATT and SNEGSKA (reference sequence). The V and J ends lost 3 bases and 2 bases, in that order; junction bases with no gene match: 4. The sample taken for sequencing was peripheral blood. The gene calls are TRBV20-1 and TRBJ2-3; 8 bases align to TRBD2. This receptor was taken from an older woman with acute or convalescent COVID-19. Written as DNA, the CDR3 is TGCAGTGCTAGTTTGGGACTAGTCACAGATACGCAGTATTTT. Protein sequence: CSASLGLVTDTQYF.